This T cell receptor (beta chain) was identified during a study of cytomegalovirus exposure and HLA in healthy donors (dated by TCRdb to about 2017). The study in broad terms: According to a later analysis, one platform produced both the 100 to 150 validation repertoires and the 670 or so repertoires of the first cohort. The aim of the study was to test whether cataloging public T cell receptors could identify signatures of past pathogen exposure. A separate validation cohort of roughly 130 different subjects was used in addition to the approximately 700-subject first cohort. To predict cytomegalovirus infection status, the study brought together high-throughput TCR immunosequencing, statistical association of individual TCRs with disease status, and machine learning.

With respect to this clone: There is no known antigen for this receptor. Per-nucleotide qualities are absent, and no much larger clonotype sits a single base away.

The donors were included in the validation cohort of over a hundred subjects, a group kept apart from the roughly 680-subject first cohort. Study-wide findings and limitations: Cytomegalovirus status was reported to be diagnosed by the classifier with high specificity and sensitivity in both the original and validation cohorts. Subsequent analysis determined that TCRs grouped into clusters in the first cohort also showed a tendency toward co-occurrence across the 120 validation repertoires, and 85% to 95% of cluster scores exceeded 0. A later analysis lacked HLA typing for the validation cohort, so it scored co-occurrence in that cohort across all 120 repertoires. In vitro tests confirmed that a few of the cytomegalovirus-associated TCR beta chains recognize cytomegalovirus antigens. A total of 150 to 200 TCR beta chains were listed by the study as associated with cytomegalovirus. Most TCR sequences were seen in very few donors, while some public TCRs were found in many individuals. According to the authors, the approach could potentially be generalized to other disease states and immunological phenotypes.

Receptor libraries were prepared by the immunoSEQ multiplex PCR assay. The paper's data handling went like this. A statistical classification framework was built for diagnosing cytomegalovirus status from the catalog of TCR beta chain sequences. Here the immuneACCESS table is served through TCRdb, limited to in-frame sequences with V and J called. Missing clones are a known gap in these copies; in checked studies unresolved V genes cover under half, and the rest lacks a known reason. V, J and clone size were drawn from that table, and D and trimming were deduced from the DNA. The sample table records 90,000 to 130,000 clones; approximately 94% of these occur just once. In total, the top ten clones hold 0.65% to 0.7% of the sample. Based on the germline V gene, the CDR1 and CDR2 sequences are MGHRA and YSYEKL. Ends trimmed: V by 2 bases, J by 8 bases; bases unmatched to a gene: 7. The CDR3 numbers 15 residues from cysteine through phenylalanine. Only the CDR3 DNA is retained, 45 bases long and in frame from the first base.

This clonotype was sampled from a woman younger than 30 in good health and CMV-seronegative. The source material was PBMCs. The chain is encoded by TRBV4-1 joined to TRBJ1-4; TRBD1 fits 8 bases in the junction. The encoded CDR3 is CASSQYDRDREKLFF. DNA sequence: TGCGCCAGCAGCCAATATGACAGGGACAGGGAAAAACTGTTTTTT.